Listed below are T cell receptor beta chains from one sample, sequenced in a study of T cell responses to AZD1222 COVID-19 vaccine. The method was immunoSEQ multiplex PCR; TCRdb's version includes in-frame clones alone and lacks a portion of them. Among roughly 190,000 clones listed, roughly 93% were seen once. The material was peripheral blood, obtained on day 0 of AZD1222 vaccination. These receptors were taken from an adult in good health. Both conserved end residues are trimmed from each CDR3. Only part of the rows carry a size: once, few, many, or a class if the clone is expanded.

clone size,V gene,CDR3 protein
-,TRBV2,ASTTGVSNQPQH
-,TRBV21-1,ASSRNRAMDRNTIY
-,TRBV11-2,ASSLVPGMGDSPLH
-,TRBV7-9,ASSFGGAGTETQY
once,TRBV4-1,ASGPRQATYEQY
-,TRBV18,ASSPYALWDEQY
-,TRBV7-6,ASSKKAGGVNTEAF
-,TRBV5-5,ASSLVSGQETQY
-,TRBV5-4,ATLGGPGTEAF
-,TRBV2,ASSEGGGLSSYEQY
-,TRBV6-5,ASSQLPDWGYEQY
once,TRBV9,ASSVRDTYYEQY
-,TRBV6-5,ASSYQGIGYEQY
-,TRBV7-6,ASSLRQGEGTEAF
once,TRBV27,ASSFWDRGLGYT
-,TRBV6-1,ASSEAEGYGYT
-,TRBV28,ASSYREKLF
-,TRBV2,ASSEIFREDEETQY
-,TRBV3-1/TRBV3-2,ASSHRDEAF
-,TRBV19,ASSIGQGRTEAF
-,TRBV19,ASSWGGQGDSPSGNTIY
-,TRBV5-6,ASQHASGTDTQY
-,TRBV9,ASSAGGNYGYT
-,TRBV6-1,ASSSPRNEQY
-,TRBV10-3,ASGQGMDQPQH
-,TRBV5-1,ASREATGSTGELF
-,TRBV5-1,ASIIGASGAFSTDTQY
-,TRBV7-6,ASSFDLLSYEQY
-,TRBV28,ASSTTGDEQY
-,TRBV27,ATLDRGTDTQY
once,TRBV9,ASSVGSSLSTDTQY
-,TRBV19,ASSIRTATNYGYT
-,TRBV7-7,ASSPSGGASSYEQF
-,TRBV27,ASSLTTGRNYGYT
once,TRBV7-9,ASSPATYRVDAYEQY